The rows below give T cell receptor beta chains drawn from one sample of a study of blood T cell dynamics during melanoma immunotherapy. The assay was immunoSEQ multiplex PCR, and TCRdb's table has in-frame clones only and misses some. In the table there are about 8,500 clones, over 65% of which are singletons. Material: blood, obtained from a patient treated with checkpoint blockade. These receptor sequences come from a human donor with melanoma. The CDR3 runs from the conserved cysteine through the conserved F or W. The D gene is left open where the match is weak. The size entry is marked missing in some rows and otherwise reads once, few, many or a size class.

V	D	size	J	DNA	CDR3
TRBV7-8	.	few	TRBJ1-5	TGTGCCAGCAGCTTAGGTAACAGGGTGGCTGGTCAGCCCCAGCATTTT	CASSLGNRVAGQPQHF
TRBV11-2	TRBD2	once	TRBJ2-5	TGTGCCAGCAGCCCCTACGGGGCGGGGGGTAAACAAGAGACCCAGTACTTC	CASSPYGAGGKQETQYF
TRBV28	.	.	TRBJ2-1	TGTGCCACCGTGACTCGAGCCAGGGGCTCCTACAATGAGCAGTTCTTC	CATVTRARGSYNEQFF
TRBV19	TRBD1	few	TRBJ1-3	TGTGCCAGTAGATCAGGGGGCCTCGCCAACACCATATATTTT	CASRSGGLANTIYF
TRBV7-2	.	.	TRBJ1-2	TGTGCCAGCAGCGGATCAGATGGTTATGGCTACACCTTC	CASSGSDGYGYTF
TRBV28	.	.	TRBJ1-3	TGTGCCAGCAGTTCGGCAGACGGAAACACCATATATTTT	CASSSADGNTIYF
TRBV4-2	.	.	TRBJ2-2	TGTGCCAGCAGCCAAGATCATCAAGCGCAAAACACCGGGGAGCTGTTTTTT	CASSQDHQAQNTGELFF
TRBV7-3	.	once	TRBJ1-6	TGTGCCAGCAGCTTAATTGGGGGCTTCGAGTCACCCCTCCACTTT	CASSLIGGFESPLHF
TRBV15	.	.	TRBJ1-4	TGTGCCACCAGCAGAGCAGGGAAGGCTAATGAAAAACTGTTTTTT	CATSRAGKANEKLFF
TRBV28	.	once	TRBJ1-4	TGTGCCAGCAGTTTAGGCGCCACCTCTAATGAAAAACTGTTTTTT	CASSLGATSNEKLFF
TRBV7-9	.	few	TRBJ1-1	TGTGCCAGCAGCTTAGATGGCGTCAGCACTGAAGCTTTCTTT	CASSLDGVSTEAFF
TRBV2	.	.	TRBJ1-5	TGTGCCAGCAGGCCTACAGGGCGAGGTCAGCCCCAGCATTTT	CASRPTGRGQPQHF
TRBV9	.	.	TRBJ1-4	TGTGCCAGCAGCGAACAGGGAGGAGCAACTAATGAAAAACTGTTTTTT	CASSEQGGATNEKLFF
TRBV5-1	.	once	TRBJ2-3	TGCGCCAGCAGCTTGAAAGGAGCCCGCACAGATACGCAGTATTTT	CASSLKGARTDTQYF
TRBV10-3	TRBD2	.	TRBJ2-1	TGTGCCATCAGTGATTCCGGGGGGAACAATGAGCAGTTCTTC	CAISDSGGNNEQFF
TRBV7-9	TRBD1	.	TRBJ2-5	TGTGCCAGCAGCCGCCTGACAGGGTACCGGGAGACCCAGTACTTC	CASSRLTGYRETQYF
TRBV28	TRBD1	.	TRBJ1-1	TGTGCCAGCAGCCCACCCACAGGGGTGTTGGTTGAAGCTTTCTTT	CASSPPTGVLVEAFF
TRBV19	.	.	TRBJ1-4	TGTGCCAGTAGTATGGGGTTGCCAACTAATGAAAAACTGTTTTTT	CASSMGLPTNEKLFF
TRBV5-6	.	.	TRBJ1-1	TGTGCCAGCAGCTACCCCTGGGTGGGCACTGAAGCTTTCTTT	CASSYPWVGTEAFF
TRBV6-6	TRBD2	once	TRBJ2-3	TGTGCCAGCACTAGTAGCGGGGGGAGCGATACGCAGTATTTT	CASTSSGGSDTQYF
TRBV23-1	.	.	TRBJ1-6	TGCGCCCAAGACCGCCCGAGCTCCTATAATTCACCCCTCCACTTT	CAQDRPSSYNSPLHF
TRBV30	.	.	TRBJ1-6	TGTGCCTGGAGTGAGAATCCGGGTTCACCCCTCCACTTT	CAWSENPGSPLHF
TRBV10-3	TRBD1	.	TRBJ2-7	TGTGCCATCAGGATACAGGGGGCCTACGAGCAGTACTTC	CAIRIQGAYEQYF
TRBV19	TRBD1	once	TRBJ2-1	TGTGCCAGTAGAAGGGACAGGAGCTCCTACAATGAGCAGTTCTTC	CASRRDRSSYNEQFF
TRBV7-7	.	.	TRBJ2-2	TGTGCCAGCAGCTTATACATTACCGCGAACACCGGGGAGCTGTTTTTT	CASSLYITANTGELFF
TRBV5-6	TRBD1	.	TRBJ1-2	TGTGCCAGCAGCCGCCGACAGGGAAGGGGCTACACCTTC	CASSRRQGRGYTF
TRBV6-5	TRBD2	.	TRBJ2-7	TGTGCCAGCAGCCGGGGGGTGAAAGGGTCCTACGAGCAGTACTTC	CASSRGVKGSYEQYF
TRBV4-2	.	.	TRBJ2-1	TGTGCCAGCAGCCAAGATCCCGGGACACGGTACAATGAGCAGTTCTTC	CASSQDPGTRYNEQFF
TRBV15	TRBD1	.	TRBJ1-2	TGTGCCACCAGCAGAGGTACAGGGGGCGCGTATGGCTACACCTTC	CATSRGTGGAYGYTF
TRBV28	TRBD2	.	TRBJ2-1	TGTGCCAGCAGTAGGGTCAACTCACGGACTAGCGGGGGGCCCCCCTACAATGAGCAGTTCTTC	CASSRVNSRTSGGPPYNEQFF
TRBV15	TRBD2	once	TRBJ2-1	TGTGCCACCAGCACTACGCGGGAGGCCGCGTACAATGAGCAGTTCTTC	CATSTTREAAYNEQFF
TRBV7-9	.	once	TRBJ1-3	TGTGCCAGCAGTTCTCAAGGACACGTCTCTGGAAACACCATATATTTT	CASSSQGHVSGNTIYF